Shown below are 8 T cell receptor beta chains from a single sample sequenced in a study of naive and memory T cell subsets. Whole-study results and caveats: Naive repertoires, especially CD8, held a few larger clonotypes, possibly memory cells re-expressing CD45RA.

Two oligonucleotides, mixed equimolar, formed the beta constant-region primer covering TRBC1 and TRBC2. Ligated cDNA was amplified by four rounds of PCR with nested alpha and beta constant-region primers and SP2. TCRdb called the UMI-ligation and nested PCR reads again in MiXCR, with one record for every CDR3 protein. Of about 140,000 distinct CDR3 sequences in the sample, about a fifth were seen once. Which antigens these TCRs recognize remains unknown. Material: naive CD8+ T cells from blood. The receptor source for this set is a human donor in good health.

The chain is built from TRBV27 and TRBJ2-3; possibly TRBD1 or TRBD2 for D (7 bases each). The length of the CDR3 is 13 residues. Germline lookup yields CDR1 MNHEY and CDR2 SMNVEV (reference sequence). V was cut by 7 bases and J by 3 bases, with 11 bases left in between. The CDR3 sequence: CASTRGGTDTQYF. As DNA, the CDR3 is TGTGCCAGCACCAGGGGGGGGACAGATACGCAGTATTTT.

The chain carries TRBV12-3 or TRBV12-4 and TRBJ2-1, with D hard to call. CDR3 length: 12 amino acids. Trimming left V 6 bases short and J 8 bases short, with 11 bases between. The CDR3 nucleotides read TGTGCCAGCAGCCCTAGGTTCGATGAGCAGTTCTTC. Encoded protein: CASSPRFDEQFF.

This clonotype appeared once. The chain joins TRBV19 to TRBJ2-1; D is unclear. With 1 base removed from V and 6 bases from J, the gap between germline ends came to 10 bases. The CDR3 is 14 amino acids. Germline V gene data show CDR1 as LNHDA and CDR2 as SQIVND (reference sequence). The CDR3 sequence is CASSIGSLRNEQFF. The CDR3 coding sequence is TGTGCCAGTAGTATAGGTTCTCTCCGCAATGAGCAGTTCTTC.

This clonotype has just a few counts. The genes are TRBV7-9 and TRBJ2-3, with 9 bases lining up with TRBD1. V gave up 2 bases and J gave up 5 bases; unmatched junction bases: 11. The CDR3 is made up of 17 amino acids. From germline, CDR1 is SEHNR and CDR2 FQNEAQ (reference sequence). This chain's CDR3 is CASSLLTGGPPGDTQYF. The DNA of the CDR3 is TGTGCCAGCAGCTTACTAACAGGGGGCCCGCCGGGAGATACGCAGTATTTT.

The V and J genes are TRBV27 and TRBJ1-1, with TRBD1 as a possible D gene (5 bases). Trimming shortened V by 7 bases and J by 6 bases, and 18 bases separated the two germline ends. Germline CDR1 is MNHEY and CDR2 is SMNVEV (reference sequence). The CDR3 covers 14 residues. DNA for the CDR3: TGTGCCAGCATAGGCACGGGGGGTTATGCTGAAGCTTTCTTT. Translated: CASIGTGGYAEAFF.

This clonotype was counted a few times. The V gene is TRBV10-3, the J gene TRBJ2-2; 8 bases align to TRBD1. CDR3 size: 14 residues. The germline CDR1 and CDR2 sequences are ENHRY and SYGVKD. The junction had 1 base not matched to a gene; V was cut back by 6 bases and J by 1 base. The CDR3 loop reads CAISGQGNTGELFF. The DNA for the CDR3 is TGTGCCATCAGCGGACAGGGGAACACCGGGGAGCTGTTTTTT.

J is TRBJ2-1 and V is TRBV14; the match to TRBD2 covers 9 bases. The CDR3 is made up of 17 amino acids. V lost 0 bases, J lost 6 bases, and 9 bases stayed unmatched. The V gene's germline CDR1 is SGHDN and CDR2 FVKESK. Here the CDR3 reads CASSQDESGRMANEQFF. DNA for the CDR3: TGTGCCAGCAGCCAAGATGAAAGCGGGAGGATGGCCAATGAGCAGTTCTTC. Looking up the rest from reference TRBV14 and TRBJ2-1 gives the full variable domain: EAGVTQFPSHSVIEKGQTVTLRCDPISGHDNLYWYRRVMGKEIKFLLHFVKESKQDESGMPNNRFLAERTGGTYSTLKVQPAELEDSGVYFCASSQDESGRMANEQFFGPGTRLTVL.

The CDR3 region has the DNA TGTGCCAGCAGTCACCGGGAGGGAAACACCATATATTTT. It specifies CASSHREGNTIYF. V usage is TRBV7-9 and J usage is TRBJ1-3; D not certain. Germline-derived CDR1 and CDR2 are SEHNR and FQNEAQ (reference sequence). Between the trimmed V and J ends, which lost 6 bases and 4 bases, there was a span of 10 bases. This CDR3 has 13 residues.